The present T cell receptor beta chain was sequenced within a study of glioma-infiltrating T cells. Using RNA template, CDR3s of TCR alpha and beta were amplified with iRepertoire arm-PCR. In TCRdb, the multiplex PCR reads were re-called with MiXCR into one record per CDR3 protein. The table includes about 140,000 distinct CDR3 sequences, approximately 39% detected once. CDR3 size: 20 residues. Trimming removed 6 bases from V and 2 bases from J; junction bases left unmatched: 21. The V gene's germline CDR1 is MDHEN and CDR2 SYDVKM. The chain is built from TRBV28 and TRBJ2-3, with TRBD2 matching over 9 bases. The sequencing sample was made of glioma tissue, nonneoplastic brain tissue, or PBMCs (not recorded which). The origin of this receptor is a human donor with low-grade glioma or glioblastoma, undergoing nonglioma brain surgery, or in good health (not recorded which). The CDR3 here is CASSTVAPILTSGDTDTQYF. The CDR3, as DNA: TGTGCCAGCAGCACAGTTGCCCCCATTTTGACTAGCGGAGACACAGATACGCAGTATTTT.